This TCR beta chain was captured in a study of cytomegalovirus exposure and HLA in healthy donors. Overall study findings and caveats: Further analysis was carried out later, and it showed several of the most significant clusters appearing linked to common viral pathogens. Being productive about 87% or about 30% of the time was typical of most TCR beta V segments in an earlier analysis. The presence/absence work took it that sequencing depth was about the same across donors.

Germline V gene lookup returns CDR1 LNHDA and CDR2 SQIVND (reference sequence). Trimming cost V 2 bases and J 3 bases; bases outside gene matches: 3. This CDR3 contains 14 residues. Use of 60 Vbeta and 13 Jbeta primers characterized the PCR. Original methodology: A follow-up analysis tallied 65 million to 80 million unique TCR beta chains, roughly 11 million shared. The protocol was immunoSEQ multiplex PCR, while the TCRdb copy is restricted to in-frame clones and leaves out a portion. Clonal size and the V and J genes are those of that table, whereas D and trimming came from the DNA. This sample carries around 100,000 clones, about 70% of them seen once, and the ten largest clones take approximately 2%. As regards this clone: No antigen is known for it.

The genes are TRBV19 and TRBJ2-5; TRBD1 matches at 7 bases. Sequencing was done on a sample of PBMCs. The source is a woman in her thirties or forties in good health and CMV-seronegative. CDR3 protein: CASSIPGQKETQYF. The DNA for the CDR3 is TGTGCCAGTAGTATACCGGGACAGAAAGAGACCCAGTACTTC. The full variable domain, completed using reference TRBV19 and TRBJ2-5, is DGGITQSPKYLFRKEGQNVTLSCEQNLNHDAMYWYRQDPGQGLRLIYYSQIVNDFQKGDIAEGYSVSREKKESFPLTVTSAQKNPTAFYLCASSIPGQKETQYFGPGTRLLVL.